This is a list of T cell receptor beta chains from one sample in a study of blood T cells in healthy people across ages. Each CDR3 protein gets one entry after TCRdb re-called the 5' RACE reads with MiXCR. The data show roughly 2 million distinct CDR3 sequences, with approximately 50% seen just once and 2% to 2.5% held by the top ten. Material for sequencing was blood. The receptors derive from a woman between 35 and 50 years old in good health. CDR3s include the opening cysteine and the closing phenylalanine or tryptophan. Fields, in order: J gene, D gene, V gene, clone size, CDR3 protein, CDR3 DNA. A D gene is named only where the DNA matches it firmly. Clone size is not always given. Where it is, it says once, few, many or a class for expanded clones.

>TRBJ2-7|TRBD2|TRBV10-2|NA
CASSESRLAGDEQYF
TGCGCCAGCAGTGAGTCGCGGCTAGCGGGGGACGAGCAGTACTTC
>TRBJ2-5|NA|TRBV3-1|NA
CASSQRRQTQETQYF
TGTGCCAGCAGCCAAAGGCGACAAACCCAAGAGACCCAGTACTTC
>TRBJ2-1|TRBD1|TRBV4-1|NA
CASSRLGQGANNEQFF
TGCGCCAGCAGCCGGCTCGGACAGGGGGCCAACAATGAGCAGTTCTTC
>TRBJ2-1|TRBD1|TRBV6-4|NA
CASSASQGAHEQFF
TGTGCCAGCAGTGCATCACAGGGGGCGCATGAGCAGTTCTTC
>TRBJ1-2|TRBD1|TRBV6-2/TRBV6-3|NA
CASRTWGQGATNYGYTF
TGTGCCAGCAGGACGTGGGGACAGGGGGCTACGAACTATGGCTACACCTTC
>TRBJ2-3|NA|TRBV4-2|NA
CASRSLGGGDTQYF
TGTGCCAGCAGAAGTCTAGGGGGGGGAGATACGCAGTATTTT
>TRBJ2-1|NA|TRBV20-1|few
CSAHRGPSYNEQFF
TGCAGTGCGCATCGGGGACCTTCCTACAATGAGCAGTTCTTC
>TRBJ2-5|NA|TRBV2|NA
CASSEGALMGAQETQYF
TGTGCCAGCAGTGAAGGGGCCCTAATGGGGGCCCAGGAGACCCAGTACTTC
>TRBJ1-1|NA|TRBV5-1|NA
CASSGRESGMSTEAFF
TGCGCCAGCAGCGGGCGCGAGTCGGGGATGTCCACTGAAGCTTTCTTT
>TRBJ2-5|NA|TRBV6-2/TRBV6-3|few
CASSVRDGEGETQYF
TGTGCCAGCAGTGTTCGGGACGGAGAGGGGGAGACCCAGTACTTC
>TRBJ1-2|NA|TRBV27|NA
CASSTDSFYGYTF
TGTGCCAGCAGTACAGACAGTTTCTATGGCTACACCTTC
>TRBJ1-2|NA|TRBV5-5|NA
CASSLTVCGYTF
TGTGCCAGCAGCTTGACAGTGTGTGGCTACACCTTC
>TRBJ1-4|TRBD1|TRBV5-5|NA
CASSPAGTGDEKLFF
TGTGCCAGCAGCCCCGCCGGGACAGGGGATGAAAAACTGTTTTTT
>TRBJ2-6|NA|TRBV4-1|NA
CASSPTHQGSGANVLTF
TGCGCCAGCAGCCCCACACACCAGGGATCGGGGGCCAACGTCCTGACTTTC
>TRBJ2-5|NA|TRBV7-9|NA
CASRTREGAQETQYF
TGTGCCAGCAGAACCCGGGAGGGGGCACAAGAGACCCAGTACTTC
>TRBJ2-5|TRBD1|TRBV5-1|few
CASSWGDRDGETQYF
TGCGCCAGCAGCTGGGGGGACAGGGATGGAGAGACCCAGTACTTC
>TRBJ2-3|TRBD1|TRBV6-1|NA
CASSGQGQGISTDTQYF
TGTGCCAGCAGTGGACAGGGACAGGGTATTAGTACAGATACGCAGTATTTT
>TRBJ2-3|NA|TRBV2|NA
CASRSGRSTDTQYF
TGTGCCAGCAGATCGGGACGGAGCACAGATACGCAGTATTTT
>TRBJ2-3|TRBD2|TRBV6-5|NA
CASSSGNAGGSTQYF
TGTGCCAGCAGTTCGGGAAACGCGGGAGGATCTACGCAGTATTTT
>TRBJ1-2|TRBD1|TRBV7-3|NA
CASSPQQGTVGGYTF
TGTGCCAGCAGCCCCCAACAGGGGACAGTCGGTGGCTACACCTTC
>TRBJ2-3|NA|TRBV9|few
CASSVQGSYFVDTQYF
TGTGCCAGCAGCGTCCAGGGCTCCTATTTCGTAGATACGCAGTATTTT
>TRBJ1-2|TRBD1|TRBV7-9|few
CASSLGTGGVLGGYTF
TGTGCCAGCAGCTTAGGGACAGGGGGCGTCCTCGGTGGCTACACCTTC
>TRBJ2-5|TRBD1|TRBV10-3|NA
CVISEVRTGALETQYF
TGTGTCATCAGTGAAGTAAGGACAGGAGCCTTGGAGACCCAGTACTTC
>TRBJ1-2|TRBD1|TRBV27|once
CASSWAGGLSNHGYTF
TGTGCCAGCAGTTGGGCAGGGGGACTTAGTAACCATGGCTACACCTTC
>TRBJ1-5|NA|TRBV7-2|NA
CASSNTLTGFANQPQHF
TGTGCCAGCAGTAATACGCTCACAGGGTTCGCCAATCAGCCCCAGCATTTT
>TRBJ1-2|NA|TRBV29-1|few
CSGRGDHGYTF
TGCAGCGGCCGGGGCGATCACGGCTACACCTTC
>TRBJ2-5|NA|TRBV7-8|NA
CASSRGQTTTKYF
TGTGCCAGCAGCCGGGGGCAGACTACTACGAAGTACTTC
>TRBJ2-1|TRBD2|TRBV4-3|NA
CAGSQDPGTSGYNEQFF
TGCGCCGGCAGCCAAGATCCCGGGACTAGCGGATACAATGAGCAGTTCTTC
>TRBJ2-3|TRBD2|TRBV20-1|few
CSARGRTGGNTQYF
TGCAGTGCTAGGGGACGTACGGGAGGGAATACGCAGTATTTT
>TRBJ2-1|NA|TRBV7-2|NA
CASSLVGIDEQFF
TGTGCCAGCAGCTTAGTCGGCATCGATGAGCAGTTCTTC
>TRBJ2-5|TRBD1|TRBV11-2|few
CASSSGQGRSETQYF
TGTGCCAGCAGTTCGGGACAGGGAAGGTCAGAGACCCAGTACTTC
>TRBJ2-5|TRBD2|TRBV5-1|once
CASRGGSPQETQYF
TGCGCCAGCAGGGGGGGGTCCCCTCAAGAGACCCAGTACTTC
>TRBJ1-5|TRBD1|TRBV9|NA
CASSVGTGAGQPQHF
TGTGCCAGCAGCGTAGGGACAGGGGCCGGTCAGCCCCAGCATTTT
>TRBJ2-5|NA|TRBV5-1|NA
CASSLLGEAQTQYF
TGCGCCAGCAGCTTGTTGGGGGAAGCACAGACCCAGTACTTC
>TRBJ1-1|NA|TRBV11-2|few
CASSLGGDGEQAFF
TGTGCCAGCAGCTTAGGAGGGGACGGGGAGCAAGCTTTCTTT
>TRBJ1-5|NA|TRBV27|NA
CASSPADGTWQPQHF
TGTGCCAGCAGCCCCGCCGACGGGACTTGGCAGCCCCAGCATTTT
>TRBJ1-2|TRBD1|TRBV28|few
CASSLWTGGANGYTF
TGTGCCAGCAGTTTGTGGACAGGGGGCGCGAATGGCTACACCTTC
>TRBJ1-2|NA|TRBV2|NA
CANTQDSNYGYTF
TGTGCCAACACCCAGGACTCAAACTATGGCTACACCTTC
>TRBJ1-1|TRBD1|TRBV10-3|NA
CAIRGQEMVNTEAFF
TGTGCCATCAGGGGACAGGAGATGGTGAACACTGAAGCTTTCTTT
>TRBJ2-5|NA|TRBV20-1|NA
CSAIDYQETQYF
TGCAGTGCTATAGACTACCAAGAGACCCAGTACTTC
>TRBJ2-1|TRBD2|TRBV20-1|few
CVTSGNNEQFF
TGCGTGACTAGCGGTAACAATGAGCAGTTCTTC